A selection of T cell receptor beta chains follows, all from one sample in a study of beta chain features in type 1 diabetes. The method was immunoSEQ multiplex PCR; TCRdb's version includes in-frame clones alone and lacks a portion of them. Here the sample spans more than 150,000 clones, approximately 13% being singletons. Input material: central memory CD4+ T cells from blood. These receptors were taken from a young woman in good health. CDR3s include the opening cysteine and the closing phenylalanine or tryptophan. The D gene is left open where the match is weak. Clone size is shown for a subset of rows, as once, few, many or a class of expanded clone.

NA	TRBV9	TRBJ2-2	NA	TGTGCCAGCAGCGCCCGCCAGACCGGGGAGCTGTTTTTT	CASSARQTGELFF
NA	TRBV7-3	TRBJ2-3	NA	TGTGCCAGTGGAGGGGGCGCGGTGACAGATACGCAGTATTTT	CASGGGAVTDTQYF
NA	TRBV6-6	TRBJ2-3	few	TGTGCCAGCAGCCCGGGTGGGGATACGCAGTATTTT	CASSPGGDTQYF
TRBD1	TRBV30	TRBJ2-7	NA	TGTGCCTGGAGTGGGGGGACAGCCATTTACGAGCAGTACTTC	CAWSGGTAIYEQYF
NA	TRBV4-3	TRBJ1-2	few	TGCGCCAGCAGCCAACAGCGGGACTATGGCTACACCTTC	CASSQQRDYGYTF
NA	TRBV4-3	TRBJ2-4	once	TGCGCCAGCAGCCAGTTGGACGGGACCAAAAACATTCAGTACTTC	CASSQLDGTKNIQYF
TRBD1	TRBV2	TRBJ1-2	NA	TGTGCCAGCGGACAGGGGGAGGGATATGGCTACACCTTC	CASGQGEGYGYTF
TRBD2	TRBV7-2	TRBJ2-1	NA	TGTGCCAGCAGCTCGGGGACTAGCCGATACAATGAGCAGTTCTTC	CASSSGTSRYNEQFF
NA	TRBV25-1	TRBJ1-1	few	TGTGCCAGCAGTGGTAGGACAATGCCCGCTGAAGCTTTCTTT	CASSGRTMPAEAFF
TRBD1	TRBV5-1	TRBJ1-5	NA	TGCGCCAGCAGCATAGGACAGGGTGATCAGCCCCAGCATTTT	CASSIGQGDQPQHF
TRBD1	TRBV30	TRBJ1-5	few	TGTGCCTGGAGTGGACAGGGGTTCAGCAATCAGCCCCAGCATTTT	CAWSGQGFSNQPQHF
TRBD1	TRBV29-1	TRBJ2-1	NA	TGCAGCGTTAAGGGACAGGGGAATGAGCAGTTCTTC	CSVKGQGNEQFF
TRBD2	TRBV2	TRBJ2-1	few	TGTGCCAGCAGTGAGCTAGCGGGAGCCGTATACAATGAGCAGTTCTTC	CASSELAGAVYNEQFF
NA	TRBV7-8	TRBJ2-5	few	TGTGCCAGCAGCTTAGGGGGAGTAGCCCGGGAGACCCAGTACTTC	CASSLGGVARETQYF
NA	TRBV4-2	TRBJ2-5	few	TGTGCCAGCAGCCACCTGGAGACCCAGTACTTC	CASSHLETQYF
NA	TRBV6-5	TRBJ2-1	NA	TGTGCCAGCAGCCGACTCAATGAGCAGTTCTTC	CASSRLNEQFF
NA	TRBV19	TRBJ1-1	NA	TGTGCCAGTAGTACCCAGGGGACCGCTGAAGCTTTCTTT	CASSTQGTAEAFF
TRBD2	TRBV2	TRBJ2-3	few	TGTGCCAGCTTGAGTAGCGGGGCGCCAGATACGCAGTATTTT	CASLSSGAPDTQYF
TRBD1	TRBV28	TRBJ1-2	NA	TGTGCCAGCAGTTTATCTACAGGGGTTGGCTATGGCTACACCTTC	CASSLSTGVGYGYTF
TRBD2	TRBV27	TRBJ2-5	few	TGTGCCAGCAGTTTGTCTAGCGGGAGGCTTCGGGGGGAGACCCAGTACTTC	CASSLSSGRLRGETQYF
NA	TRBV7-9	TRBJ1-4	few	TGTGCCAGCAGCTGGGGCGATGCAACTAATGAAAAACTGTTTTTT	CASSWGDATNEKLFF
NA	TRBV20-1	TRBJ2-1	few	TGCAGTGCTAAGCAGCAGGATGAGCAGTTCTTC	CSAKQQDEQFF
TRBD2	TRBV10-2	TRBJ2-1	few	TGCGCCAGCAGTGAGTTCGGGAGGGTCTACAATGAGCAGTTCTTC	CASSEFGRVYNEQFF
NA	TRBV30	TRBJ1-1	NA	TGTGCCCAAGAGGCCGGTGAAGCTTTCTTT	CAQEAGEAFF
NA	TRBV28	TRBJ2-1	NA	TGTGCCAGCAGTTTCAGAACAGGATCGTTTTACAATGAGCAGTTCTTC	CASSFRTGSFYNEQFF
TRBD2	TRBV7-3	TRBJ2-6	few	TGTGCCAGCAGCCCTGTTTGGACTAGCGGGAGGGCCGAAGGGGCCAACGTCCTGACTTTC	CASSPVWTSGRAEGANVLTF
NA	TRBV7-9	TRBJ1-2	NA	TGTGCCAGCAGCTCGGGGTTGCTCTATGGCTACACCTTC	CASSSGLLYGYTF
NA	TRBV9	TRBJ2-7	few	TGTGCCAGCAGCGGAGAGCAAGCGGTACGGGGCGAGCAGTACTTC	CASSGEQAVRGEQYF
TRBD2	TRBV7-3	TRBJ2-1	NA	TGTGCCAGCAGCGGGGGACTAGCGGCCTACAATGAGCAGTTCTTC	CASSGGLAAYNEQFF
TRBD1	TRBV7-2	TRBJ2-5	few	TGTGCCAGCAGCGAGGGACAGGGGGCTGTTATTCGGCAAGAGACCCAGTACTTC	CASSEGQGAVIRQETQYF
NA	TRBV23-1	TRBJ2-1	few	TGCGCCAGCAGTCAAGGAGTCCTAGCCTTCTACAATGAGCAGTTCTTC	CASSQGVLAFYNEQFF
TRBD2	TRBV19	TRBJ2-4	NA	TGTGCCAGTAGTATAAGAACTAGCGGGAGACCCTACATTCAGTACTTC	CASSIRTSGRPYIQYF